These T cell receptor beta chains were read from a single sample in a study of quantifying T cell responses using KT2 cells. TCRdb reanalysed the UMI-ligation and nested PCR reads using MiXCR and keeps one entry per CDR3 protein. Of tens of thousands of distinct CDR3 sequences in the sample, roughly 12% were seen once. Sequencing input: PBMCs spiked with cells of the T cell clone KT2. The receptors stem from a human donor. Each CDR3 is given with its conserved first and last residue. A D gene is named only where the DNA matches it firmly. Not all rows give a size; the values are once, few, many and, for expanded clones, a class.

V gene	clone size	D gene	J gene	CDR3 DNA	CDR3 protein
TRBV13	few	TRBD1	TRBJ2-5	TGTGCCAGCAGCAGCAGACAGGGGGGAAGAGAGGAGACCCAGTACTTC	CASSSRQGGREETQYF
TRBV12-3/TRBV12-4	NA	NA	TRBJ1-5	TGTGCCAGCAGTTTAGGGGAAGGCAGTCAGCCCCAGCATTTT	CASSLGEGSQPQHF
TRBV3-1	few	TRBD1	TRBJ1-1	TGTGCCAGCAGCCATGAACAGGGGGCTCCGCAAGCTTTCTTT	CASSHEQGAPQAFF
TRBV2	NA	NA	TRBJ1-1	TGTGCCAGCAGGGGGGACGGAGATGGAACTGAAGCTTTCTTT	CASRGDGDGTEAFF
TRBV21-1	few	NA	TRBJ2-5	TGTGCCAGCAGCAAGGACCTCTGGCGGGGGATAAAAGAGACCCAGTACTTC	CASSKDLWRGIKETQYF
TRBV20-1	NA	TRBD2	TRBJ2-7	TGCAGTGTATCGGCGGGAGTATACCGCGAGCAGTACTTC	CSVSAGVYREQYF
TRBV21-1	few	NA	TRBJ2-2	TGTGCCAGCAGCAAAAATAAAATTCGGGACACCGGGGAGCTGTTTTTT	CASSKNKIRDTGELFF
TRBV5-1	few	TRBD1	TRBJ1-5	TGCGCCAGCAGCTTCCAGCCGGAGACAGGGGGCAATCAGCCCCAGCATTTT	CASSFQPETGGNQPQHF
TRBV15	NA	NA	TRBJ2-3	TGTGCCACCAGCAGAGATCCCGGGGCAGATACGCAGTATTTT	CATSRDPGADTQYF
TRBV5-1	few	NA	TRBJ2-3	TGCGCCAGCAGCTTGGAAGGACAGAACACAGATACGCAGTATTTT	CASSLEGQNTDTQYF
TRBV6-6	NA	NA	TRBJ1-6	TGTGCCAGCAGTTACTCACCCAGCCCAAATAATTCACCCCTCCACTTT	CASSYSPSPNNSPLHF
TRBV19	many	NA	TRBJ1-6	TGTGCCAGTAGTACTCCAGCCAGGGGTACCTTAAATTCACCCCTCCACTTT	CASSTPARGTLNSPLHF
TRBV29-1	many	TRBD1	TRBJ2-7	TGCAGCGTTATCCTGGCGGAGGGACAGGTGACCTACGAGCAGTACTTC	CSVILAEGQVTYEQYF
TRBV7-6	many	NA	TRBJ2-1	TGTGCCAGCAGCTTAGGCCGCTACAATGAGCAGTTCTTC	CASSLGRYNEQFF
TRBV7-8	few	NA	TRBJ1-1	TGTGCCAGCAGCTTAGTTGGGTCTATTTCGAACACTGAAGCTTTCTTT	CASSLVGSISNTEAFF
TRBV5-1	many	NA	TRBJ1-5	TGCGCCAGCAGCTTCGGGGGTCAGGAGCAGCCCCAGCATTTT	CASSFGGQEQPQHF
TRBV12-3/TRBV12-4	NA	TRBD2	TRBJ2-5	TGTGCCAGCAGTTTAGATCATGGACTAGCAGGGACGGAGACCCAGTACTTC	CASSLDHGLAGTETQYF
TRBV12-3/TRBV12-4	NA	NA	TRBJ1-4	TGTGCCAGCAGTTTAGTGGTTCAGGAAAAACTGTTTTTT	CASSLVVQEKLFF
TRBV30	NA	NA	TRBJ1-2	TGTGCCTGCGTTCGGCACGGGGACACTCTGTATTCACCTAACTATGGCTACACCTTC	CACVRHGDTLYSPNYGYTF
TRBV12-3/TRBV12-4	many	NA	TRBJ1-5	TGTGCCAGCAGTTCCCGGCGGGGGACCGAGTCCCAGCATTTT	CASSSRRGTESQHF
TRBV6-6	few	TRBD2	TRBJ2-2	TGTGCCAGCAGTTACTCTTTGCGGGGGGGCCCCACCGGGGAGCTGTTTTTT	CASSYSLRGGPTGELFF
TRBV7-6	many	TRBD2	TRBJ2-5	TGTGCCAGCAGCCATCGACTAGCGGGAGAGACCCAGTACTTC	CASSHRLAGETQYF
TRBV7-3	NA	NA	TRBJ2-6	TGTGCCAGCAGCCCTACCCCTAGCTCTGGGGCCAACGTCCTGACTTTC	CASSPTPSSGANVLTF
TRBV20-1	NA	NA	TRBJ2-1	TGCAGGGCTAATAGGGGGAGCTCCTACAATGAGCAGTTCTTC	CRANRGSSYNEQFF
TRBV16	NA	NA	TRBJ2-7	TGTGCCAGCAGCCAAATAGGGTACGAGCAGTACTTC	CASSQIGYEQYF
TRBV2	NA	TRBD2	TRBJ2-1	TGTGCCAGCAGTGATCTAGCGGGAGCGGTCAATGAGCAGTTCTTC	CASSDLAGAVNEQFF
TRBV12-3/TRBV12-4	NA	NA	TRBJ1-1	TGTGCCAGCAGTTTCGGGCGGACGAACACTGAAGCTTTCTTT	CASSFGRTNTEAFF
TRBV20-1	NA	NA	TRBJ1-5	TGCAGTGCTAGGGGTAACGAGGGTTGGGGGCCCCAGCATTTT	CSARGNEGWGPQHF
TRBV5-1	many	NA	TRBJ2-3	TGCGCCAGCAGCCAACAGGAAGGACTGGTCACGCAGTATTTT	CASSQQEGLVTQYF
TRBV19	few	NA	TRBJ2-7	TGTGCCAGCTCCTCCGGGCAGGGCCCCTACGAGCAGTACTTC	CASSSGQGPYEQYF
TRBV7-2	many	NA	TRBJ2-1	TGTGCCAGCAGTCCCCCGGGACTGCCTTTTCATGAGCAGTTCTTC	CASSPPGLPFHEQFF
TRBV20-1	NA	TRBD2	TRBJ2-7	TGCAGTGCTCTACGGGCGGGGGTGCCCTACGAGCAGTACTTC	CSALRAGVPYEQYF
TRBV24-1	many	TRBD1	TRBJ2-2	TGTGCCACCAGTGCAGGGGGCCTCACCGGGGAGCTGTTTTTT	CATSAGGLTGELFF
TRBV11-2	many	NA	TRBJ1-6	TGTGCCAGCAGCTTAGGGGCCGGCCGAACGGTGACCAGGGATTCACCCCTCCACTTT	CASSLGAGRTVTRDSPLHF
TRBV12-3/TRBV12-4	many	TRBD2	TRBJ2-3	TGTGCCAGCAGTGGGATTAGCGGGAGGGTCCAAGATACGCAGTATTTT	CASSGISGRVQDTQYF
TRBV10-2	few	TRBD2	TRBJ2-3	TGCGCCAGCAGTGAAAGTGCGGGGGGCACAGATACGCAGTATTTT	CASSESAGGTDTQYF
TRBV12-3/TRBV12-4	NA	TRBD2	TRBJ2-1	TGTGCCAGCACCAAACTATTCACTAGCGGGGTCTCCTACAATGAGCAGTTCTTC	CASTKLFTSGVSYNEQFF
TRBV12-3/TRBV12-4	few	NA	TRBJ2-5	TGTGCCAGCAGTTTCAGAGATTTGGAGACCCAGTACTTC	CASSFRDLETQYF
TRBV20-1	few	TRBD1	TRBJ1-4	TGCAGTGCAGGGGGGACAGGGGGTGAAAAACTGTTTTTT	CSAGGTGGEKLFF
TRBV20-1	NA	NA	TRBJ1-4	TGCAGTCCCCATTTGGCCAGGCCACCTAATGAAAAACTGTTTTTT	CSPHLARPPNEKLFF